The rows below give T cell receptor beta chains drawn from one sample of a study of blood T cell repertoires in COVID-19. Produced via immunoSEQ multiplex PCR; TCRdb's table is partial and in-frame only. The profile shows about 210,000 clones, 90% to 95% of them singletons. Sequenced: peripheral blood. These receptors were collected from a man in his thirties or forties with acute or convalescent COVID-19. Each CDR3 is given with its conserved first and last residue. A D gene is named only where the DNA matches it firmly. Part of the rows lack a size; the others show once, few, many or a class for expanded clones.

TRBD1,TRBJ2-7,TRBV29-1,-,CSVTGQANYEQYF,TGCAGCGTGACAGGACAGGCAAACTACGAGCAGTACTTC
TRBD1,TRBJ1-2,TRBV28,-,CASSTGGENYGYTF,TGTGCCAGCAGTACAGGGGGGGAGAACTATGGCTACACCTTC
TRBD2,TRBJ2-1,TRBV7-9,-,CASSVDLAGGPRSFNEQFF,TGTGCCAGCAGCGTAGACCTAGCGGGGGGTCCCCGTAGTTTCAATGAGCAGTTCTTC
-,TRBJ2-5,TRBV20-1,-,CSASLETQYF,TGCAGTGCTAGTCTTGAGACCCAGTACTTC
TRBD1,TRBJ2-5,TRBV9,-,CASSVGQGGMETQYF,TGTGCCAGCAGCGTCGGACAGGGGGGTATGGAGACCCAGTACTTC
TRBD1,TRBJ2-5,TRBV18,-,CASSLNTGEETQYF,TGTGCCAGCTCACTCAACACAGGGGAAGAGACCCAGTACTTC
TRBD1,TRBJ2-2,TRBV19,few,CASSNPGQGRANTGELFF,TGTGCCAGTAGTAACCCGGGACAGGGAAGAGCGAACACCGGGGAGCTGTTTTTT
TRBD2,TRBJ2-3,TRBV19,once,CASSLPLAGSTDTQYF,TGTGCCAGTAGTCTCCCCCTAGCGGGAAGCACAGATACGCAGTATTTT
-,TRBJ2-3,TRBV4-1,-,CASTVGRSTDTQYF,TGCGCCAGCACCGTTGGCAGGAGCACAGATACGCAGTATTTT
-,TRBJ1-1,TRBV12-5,-,CASGLDTGYAFF,TGTGCTAGTGGTTTAGATACAGGTTACGCTTTCTTT
-,TRBJ2-7,TRBV28,-,CASSYSPGASYEQYF,TGTGCCAGCAGTTACTCGCCAGGGGCGTCCTACGAGCAGTACTTC
TRBD1,TRBJ2-7,TRBV15,once,CATSTAGTGAEQYF,TGTGCCACCAGTACGGCCGGGACAGGGGCCGAGCAGTACTTC
-,TRBJ1-2,TRBV30,-,CAWSNSRGGKRYGYTF,TGTGCCTGGAGTAATTCGAGGGGGGGCAAGAGATATGGCTACACCTTC
-,TRBJ2-1,TRBV5-1,-,CASGSSGYYNEQFF,TGCGCCAGCGGATCGTCAGGATACTACAATGAGCAGTTCTTC
TRBD1,TRBJ1-2,TRBV9,once,CASSPRTGNYGYTF,TGTGCCAGCAGCCCCCGGACAGGGAATTATGGCTACACCTTC
-,TRBJ1-2,TRBV19,once,CASSRTASNYGYTF,TGTGCCAGTAGTAGGACAGCTTCTAACTATGGCTACACCTTC
-,TRBJ2-5,TRBV6-6,once,CASTTSRPGTQYF,TGTGCCAGCACGACTTCAAGACCTGGGACCCAGTACTTC
-,TRBJ2-7,TRBV15,-,CATSLRQAYEQYF,TGTGCCACCAGCTTAAGACAAGCCTACGAGCAGTACTTC
-,TRBJ2-7,TRBV25-1,-,CASRGGGSSYEQYF,TGTGCCAGCAGGGGCGGAGGGAGCTCCTACGAGCAGTACTTC
TRBD2,TRBJ2-7,TRBV13,-,CASSSRTSGRYYEQYF,TGTGCCAGCAGCTCCAGGACTAGCGGGAGGTATTACGAGCAGTACTTC
-,TRBJ1-1,TRBV14,-,CASSQISQGGGTEAFF,TGTGCCAGCAGCCAAATTTCACAGGGTGGGGGCACTGAAGCTTTCTTT
-,TRBJ2-3,TRBV3-1/TRBV3-2,-,CASSPRSGTDTQYF,TGTGCCAGCAGCCCTCGGTCCGGCACAGATACGCAGTATTTT
-,TRBJ2-1,TRBV28,-,CASRTVNEQFF,TGTGCCAGCAGGACAGTAAATGAGCAGTTCTTC
TRBD1,TRBJ2-5,TRBV5-6,-,CASSLGPGTVQETQYF,TGTGCCAGCAGCCTTGGTCCCGGGACAGTCCAAGAGACCCAGTACTTC
-,TRBJ1-1,TRBV3-1/TRBV3-2,-,CASSQGSVTEAFF,TGTGCCAGCAGCCAAGGGTCAGTTACTGAAGCTTTCTTT
-,TRBJ1-1,TRBV29-1,-,CSVAVRNTEAFF,TGCAGCGTTGCGGTTAGAAACACTGAAGCTTTCTTT